The rows below give T cell receptor beta chains drawn from one sample of a study of preoperative IRX-2 immunotherapy in early breast cancer. Clones were read by immunoSEQ multiplex PCR, and TCRdb kept only the in-frame ones, dropping some. The table includes fewer than 40,000 clones, about 96% detected once. Sampling was conducted from a patient treated with IRX-2 immunotherapy. The receptor source for this set is a human donor with breast cancer. CDR3s include the opening cysteine and the closing phenylalanine or tryptophan. The order of the fields is clone size, D gene, V gene, J gene, CDR3 DNA, CDR3 protein. A D gene is named only where the DNA matches it firmly. Where a row states a size, it is once, few, many or the class of an expanded clone; other rows omit it.

clone size: NA; D gene: NA; V gene: TRBV4-2; J gene: TRBJ1-1; CDR3 DNA: TGTGCCAGCAGCCTTGAGGGGACATACACTGAAGCTTTCTTT; CDR3 protein: CASSLEGTYTEAFF
clone size: NA; D gene: NA; V gene: TRBV5-5; J gene: TRBJ1-4; CDR3 DNA: TGTGCCAGCAGCTTGCCTTGGGAAGACCGCGAAAAACTGTTTTTT; CDR3 protein: CASSLPWEDREKLFF
clone size: NA; D gene: NA; V gene: TRBV7-6; J gene: TRBJ1-1; CDR3 DNA: TGTGCCAGTAGCCGGGATGAAGGCACTGAAGCTTTCTTT; CDR3 protein: CASSRDEGTEAFF
clone size: NA; D gene: NA; V gene: TRBV7-9; J gene: TRBJ1-5; CDR3 DNA: TGTGCCAGCAGCTATGACTTTAATCAGCCCCAGCATTTT; CDR3 protein: CASSYDFNQPQHF
clone size: NA; D gene: TRBD2; V gene: TRBV19; J gene: TRBJ2-2; CDR3 DNA: TGTGCCAGTAGTATAAATGGGATAGCGGGGGGATATAACACCGGGGAGCTGTTTTTT; CDR3 protein: CASSINGIAGGYNTGELFF
clone size: NA; D gene: NA; V gene: TRBV9; J gene: TRBJ2-1; CDR3 DNA: TGTGCCAGCAGCGTAGTACAGGGATATGAGCAGTTCTTC; CDR3 protein: CASSVVQGYEQFF
clone size: NA; D gene: NA; V gene: TRBV2; J gene: TRBJ2-1; CDR3 DNA: TGTGCCAGCAGAGAACCGAGAGAGGGCTACAATGAGCAGTTCTTC; CDR3 protein: CASREPREGYNEQFF
clone size: NA; D gene: NA; V gene: TRBV19; J gene: TRBJ1-5; CDR3 DNA: TGTGCCAGTAATGGTCAGGCCTATCAGCCCCAGCATTTT; CDR3 protein: CASNGQAYQPQHF
clone size: NA; D gene: NA; V gene: TRBV15; J gene: TRBJ2-5; CDR3 DNA: TGTGCCACCAGCATCCGAAAAGCGGGAGAGACCCAGTACTTC; CDR3 protein: CATSIRKAGETQYF
clone size: NA; D gene: NA; V gene: TRBV7-7; J gene: TRBJ2-1; CDR3 DNA: TGTGCTAGCAGCTTTAGGGTTTACAATGAGCAGTTCTTC; CDR3 protein: CASSFRVYNEQFF
clone size: NA; D gene: TRBD2; V gene: TRBV9; J gene: TRBJ2-1; CDR3 DNA: TGTGCCAGCAGTGGAATAGCGGGGACCATTGAGCAGTTCTTC; CDR3 protein: CASSGIAGTIEQFF
clone size: once; D gene: NA; V gene: TRBV9; J gene: TRBJ1-6; CDR3 DNA: TGTGCCAGCAGCGTAAATGGGGACAATTCACCCCTCCACTTT; CDR3 protein: CASSVNGDNSPLHF
clone size: NA; D gene: TRBD2; V gene: TRBV7-3; J gene: TRBJ2-1; CDR3 DNA: TGTGCCAGCAGCCAACTCGGGGGGAATGAGCAGTTCTTC; CDR3 protein: CASSQLGGNEQFF
clone size: NA; D gene: TRBD1; V gene: TRBV5-1; J gene: TRBJ2-3; CDR3 DNA: TGCGCCAGCAGGTGGACAGGGAGCACAGATACGCAGTATTTT; CDR3 protein: CASRWTGSTDTQYF
clone size: NA; D gene: NA; V gene: TRBV10-3; J gene: TRBJ2-1; CDR3 DNA: TGTGCCATCAGTGGTCTTGCTCAGGACGATGAGCAGTTCTTC; CDR3 protein: CAISGLAQDDEQFF
clone size: NA; D gene: TRBD2; V gene: TRBV7-3; J gene: TRBJ2-1; CDR3 DNA: TGTGCCAGCAGCTTTATGCTAGCGGGGGGTGGACATGAGCAGTTCTTC; CDR3 protein: CASSFMLAGGGHEQFF
clone size: once; D gene: TRBD2; V gene: TRBV28; J gene: TRBJ2-5; CDR3 DNA: TGTGCCAGCAGTTTAGCGGGAGGGAGCCCCCAGGAGACCCAGTACTTC; CDR3 protein: CASSLAGGSPQETQYF
clone size: NA; D gene: NA; V gene: TRBV18; J gene: TRBJ2-1; CDR3 DNA: TGTGCCAGCTCACCACCAGGGTTACAGGGCTCCTACAATGAGCAGTTCTTC; CDR3 protein: CASSPPGLQGSYNEQFF